This TCR beta chain was sequenced during a study of cytotoxic CD8 clonotypes in ibrutinib-treated CLL. In its sample, this clone was seen once. Investigators sourced approximately 2 micrograms of genomic DNA from cryopreserved PBMCs for TCR beta libraries. The protocol was immunoSEQ multiplex PCR, while the TCRdb copy is restricted to in-frame clones and leaves out a portion. The sample contains some 290,000 clones, around four fifths of which appear only once. Germline loops: CDR1 SQVTM, CDR2 ANQGSEA. V shed 7 bases and J shed 3 bases, with 18 bases lying between them. The CDR3 runs to 14 residues. The chain uses TRBV29-1 and TRBJ1-1, with a tentative D call TRBD1 (5 bases). The origin of this receptor is a human donor with chronic lymphocytic leukemia. This specimen consisted of PBMCs, obtained before ibrutinib treatment. The CDR3 DNA reads as TGCAGCGCCCGCCGGGTGGGGGGGGACACTGAAGCTTTCTTT. It encodes CSARRVGGDTEAFF.